The rows below give T cell receptor beta chains drawn from one sample of a study of cytomegalovirus exposure and HLA in healthy donors. Data came from immunoSEQ multiplex PCR; TCRdb stores just in-frame clones and leaves some out. The table includes around 160,000 clones, 88% detected once. Material for sequencing was PBMCs. The source is a man younger than 30 in good health and CMV-seronegative. CDR3s include the opening cysteine and the closing phenylalanine or tryptophan. The D gene is left open where the match is weak. Clone size appears in some rows only: once, few, many, or a class for an expanded clone.

J,V,size,D,DNA,CDR3
TRBJ2-7,TRBV7-2,-,-,TGTGCCAGCAGCTTAGAGTGGGAGGACCCCTACGAGCAGTACTTC,CASSLEWEDPYEQYF
TRBJ2-6,TRBV13,-,TRBD1,TGTGCCAGCAGCGTTGCCGGGACAGACCTCTCTGGGGCCAACGTCCTGACTTTC,CASSVAGTDLSGANVLTF
TRBJ2-3,TRBV25-1,-,TRBD2,TGTGCCAGCAGTTATACTAGCGGGGGGGCGGGCACAGATACGCAGTATTTT,CASSYTSGGAGTDTQYF
TRBJ2-6,TRBV5-1,-,TRBD2,TGCGCCAGCACCCTGGGGGGGTTGGATCGGCGCGCCAACGTCCTGACTTTC,CASTLGGLDRRANVLTF
TRBJ2-1,TRBV28,many,-,TGTGCCAGCAGTTTCCAGGGCTCCAATGAGCAGTTCTTC,CASSFQGSNEQFF
TRBJ1-1,TRBV29-1,-,-,TGCAGCGTTGTGAGTTCGGGGAACACTGAAGCTTTCTTT,CSVVSSGNTEAFF
TRBJ1-2,TRBV27,-,-,TGTGCCAGCAGCCCGGTGGACAGAAACTATGGCTACACCTTC,CASSPVDRNYGYTF
TRBJ1-1,TRBV6-6,-,TRBD1,TGTGCCAGCAGTCCCTCCCTGGGCAGGGGGCATGGTGAAGCTTTCTTT,CASSPSLGRGHGEAFF
TRBJ2-4,TRBV28,once,TRBD1,TGTGCCAGCAGTTCAGGACAGGGGTTAGGGGTCATTCAGTACTTC,CASSSGQGLGVIQYF
TRBJ1-2,TRBV7-2,-,-,TGTGCCAGCAGCTTAGACCTACCGTTGATCTACACCTTC,CASSLDLPLIYTF
TRBJ2-6,TRBV28,-,TRBD1,TGTGCCAGCAGTTTAGGGGACAGGGCCCCTGGGGCCAACGTCCTGACTTTC,CASSLGDRAPGANVLTF
TRBJ2-1,TRBV15,-,-,TGTGCCACCAACGCAGGGTCGTCCTACAATGAGCAGTTCTTC,CATNAGSSYNEQFF
TRBJ1-2,TRBV5-1,-,TRBD1,TGCGCCAGCAGCTTGGCTCCCGGGACAGGGGAAGGCGGCTACACCTTC,CASSLAPGTGEGGYTF
TRBJ1-2,TRBV18,-,TRBD1,TGTGCCAGCTCACCAGGGACAGGCATAGCTAACTATGGCTACACCTTC,CASSPGTGIANYGYTF
TRBJ2-1,TRBV5-4,-,-,TGTGCCAGCAGCTTGGATGTGGGCGATGAGCAGTTCTTC,CASSLDVGDEQFF
TRBJ2-5,TRBV2,-,TRBD1,TGTGCCAGCAGACCGGGACAGGGGGCTTTGGAGACCCAGTACTTC,CASRPGQGALETQYF
TRBJ2-7,TRBV9,-,-,TGTGCCAGCAGCGTAGATTTCAGGGGCGAGCAGTACTTC,CASSVDFRGEQYF
TRBJ1-2,TRBV7-9,few,TRBD1,TGTGCCAGCAGCGAGACCCAGGGGGCGCGAGGCTACACCTTC,CASSETQGARGYTF
TRBJ1-5,TRBV19,-,-,TGTGCCAGTAACCCGGAGGGCAATCAGCCCCAGCATTTT,CASNPEGNQPQHF
TRBJ2-7,TRBV13,once,-,TGTGCCAGCAGCTTAGGCGGGAACTCCTACGAGCAGTACTTC,CASSLGGNSYEQYF
TRBJ1-1,TRBV27,-,TRBD1,TGTGCCAGCACCCTATACAGGGGAGCTTTCTTT,CASTLYRGAFF
TRBJ2-7,TRBV28,-,-,TGTGCCAGCACCCCGGGTGGGTTCCACGAGCAGTACTTC,CASTPGGFHEQYF